Listed below are T cell receptor beta chains from one sample, sequenced in a study of CD8+ T cells in alopecia areata. This table comes from immunoSEQ multiplex PCR, and its TCRdb copy is limited to in-frame clones, with some not included. Among 150,000 to 250,000 clones listed, 58% were seen once. The specimen comprised CD4+ T cells sorted from blood, sampled at week 24, from a patient treated with tofacitinib. These receptors all come from a human donor with alopecia areata. CDR3s include the opening cysteine and the closing phenylalanine or tryptophan. The order of the fields is J gene, clone size, V gene, D gene, CDR3 protein, CDR3 DNA. D genes are given only for firm matches. Expanded clones get a size class; other rows say once, few or many, or leave the size out.

TRBJ2-7,few,TRBV10-3,-,CAIRRSIGTYEQYF,TGTGCCATCAGGAGAAGTATAGGTACCTACGAGCAGTACTTC
TRBJ2-5,-,TRBV5-4,-,CASSFSEQETQYF,TGTGCCAGCAGCTTCAGTGAACAAGAGACCCAGTACTTC
TRBJ2-3,-,TRBV5-4,TRBD2,CAAGEQSTDTQYF,TGTGCAGCGGGGGAGCAGTCCACAGATACGCAGTATTTT
TRBJ2-6,many,TRBV4-1,TRBD1,CASSQSRGQGRNSGANVLTF,TGCGCCAGCAGCCAATCTAGAGGACAGGGGAGAAACTCTGGGGCCAACGTCCTGACTTTC
TRBJ2-1,few,TRBV5-1,-,CASTQRLSSNEQFF,TGCGCCAGCACCCAACGACTGAGCTCCAATGAGCAGTTCTTC
TRBJ1-5,-,TRBV4-1,-,CASSQDQQVNQPQHF,TGCGCCAGCAGCCAAGATCAACAGGTCAATCAGCCCCAGCATTTT
TRBJ2-5,-,TRBV5-6,-,CASSSYAGQQETQYF,TGTGCCAGCAGCTCCTATGCTGGACAGCAAGAGACCCAGTACTTC
TRBJ2-3,-,TRBV9,-,CASSVTPSDTQYF,TGTGCCAGCAGCGTAACGCCTTCGGATACGCAGTATTTT
TRBJ1-1,-,TRBV5-6,-,CASTSGRNTEAFF,TGTGCCAGCACCTCCGGCAGGAACACTGAAGCTTTCTTT
TRBJ2-3,few,TRBV7-3,TRBD2,CASSLKLAGVDTQYF,TGTGCCAGCAGCTTAAAACTAGCGGGGGTAGATACGCAGTATTTT
TRBJ1-4,-,TRBV30,TRBD1,CAWSPRGTEKLFF,TGTGCCTGGAGTCCCAGGGGGACCGAAAAACTGTTTTTT
TRBJ2-7,-,TRBV29-1,TRBD2,CSVKGLAGVYEQYF,TGCAGCGTCAAGGGACTAGCGGGAGTCTACGAGCAGTACTTC
TRBJ2-5,few,TRBV25-1,-,CASRGEEGSQETQYF,TGTGCCAGCAGGGGGGAGGAGGGGAGCCAAGAGACCCAGTACTTC